Shown below are 18 T cell receptor beta chains from a single sample sequenced in a study of monozygotic twins with inflammatory bowel disease. TCRdb reprocessed the 5' RACE reads and keeps a single row for each CDR3 protein, giving no DNA. In all, the sample yields around 230,000 distinct CDR3 sequences. Sequenced sample: blood. The source of these receptors is a human donor with ulcerative colitis or Crohn's disease, or a healthy co-twin of an affected twin (not recorded which).

The genes are TRBV12-3 or TRBV12-4 and TRBJ2-6. The CDR3 length is 14 residues. CDR3 sequence reads: CASLTYSGANVLTF.

This chain links TRBV5-1 with TRBJ2-7; TCRdb designates TRBD1, a call that cannot be tested without DNA. The germline CDR1 and CDR2 sequences are SGHRS and YFSETQ. CDR3 length: 15 residues. The CDR3 reads CASSPRGDILYEQYF.

The chain couples TRBV7-9 to TRBJ1-2; as DNA is missing, the TRBD1 call by TCRdb cannot be tested. The CDR3 loop spans 15 amino acids. From germline, CDR1 is SEHNR and CDR2 FQNEAQ (reference sequence). CDR3 loop: CASSLAQGIDYGYTF.

The J gene is TRBJ1-1, the V gene TRBV5-1; absent DNA, TCRdb's TRBD1 call cannot be checked. The CDR3 has 14 amino acids. Germline V CDR1 and CDR2: SGHRS, YFSETQ. This CDR3 is CASSLGETGGAAFF. Filled out from reference TRBV5-1 and TRBJ1-1, the complete variable domain reads KAGVTQTPRYLIKTRGQQVTLSCSPISGHRSVSWYQQTPGQGLQFLFEYFSETQRNKGNFPGRFSGRQFSNSRSEMNVSTLELGDSALYLCASSLGETGGAAFFGQGTRLTVV.

J is TRBJ1-1 and V is TRBV7-3; the D call from TCRdb, TRBD1, cannot be confirmed without DNA. The germline gives CDR1 SGHTA, CDR2 FQGTGA. This CDR3 region has 16 residues. The CDR3: CASSLHPGQGATEAFF.

V is TRBV7-2 and J is TRBJ1-3. The CDR3 contains 13 residues. CDR1 and CDR2 from the germline V gene are SGHTA and FQGNSA. CDR3: CASSLDKRDTIYF. Combining the CDR3 with reference TRBV7-2 and TRBJ1-3 gives the whole variable domain GAGVSQSPSNKVTEKGKDVELRCDPISGHTALYWYRQSLGQGLEFLIYFQGNSAPDKSGLPSDRFSAERTGGSVSTLTIQRTQQEDSAVYLCASSLDKRDTIYFGEGSWLTVV.

This chain uses TRBV19 with TRBJ2-1. Germline CDR1 is LNHDA and CDR2 is SQIVND (reference sequence). This CDR3 is built from 15 residues. This CDR3 is CASSRSRSSYNEQFF.

The rearrangement joins TRBV7-8 to TRBJ1-2; TCRdb returns TRBD1, unconfirmable since there is no DNA. CDR1 is SGHVS, CDR2 FQNEAQ, per germline. This CDR3 has 17 residues. CDR3 residues: CASSLGGGTGTNYGYTF. The whole variable domain, remainder taken from reference TRBV7-8 and TRBJ1-2, is GAGVSQSPRYKVAKRGQDVALRCDPISGHVSLFWYQQALGQGPEFLTYFQNEAQLDKSGLPSDRFFAERPEGSVSTLKIQRTQQEDSAVYLCASSLGGGTGTNYGYTFGSGTRLTVV.

The chain employs TRBV5-5 and TRBJ2-3. Germline values: CDR1 SGHKS, CDR2 YYEKEE (reference sequence). This CDR3 spans 13 amino acids. CDR3 sequence reads: CASSFGRRNTQYF.

This chain links TRBV7-6 with TRBJ2-3; no DNA is available, so the TRBD1 call from TCRdb remains unchecked. CDR1 and CDR2 from the germline V gene are SGHVS and FNYEAQ. The length of the CDR3 is 15 residues. CDR3 sequence reads: CASSLEERGRDTQYF.

CDR3 region: CASSLAAQGSDTQYF. The V and J genes are TRBV7-6 and TRBJ2-3; TCRdb indicates TRBD1, and absent DNA this call remains unverified. Germline V CDR1 and CDR2: SGHVS, FNYEAQ. The CDR3 consists of 15 residues.

V gene TRBV5-1 combines with J gene TRBJ2-1; TCRdb proposes TRBD1, but this gene call is untestable without DNA. The V gene's germline CDR1 is SGHRS and CDR2 YFSETQ. The CDR3 consists of 18 residues. CDR3 loop: CASSLRGPYFVLSNEQFF.

The chain employs TRBV5-1 and TRBJ2-1; TCRdb outputs TRBD1, but without DNA this stays unchecked. Germline CDR1 reads SGHRS; CDR2 reads YFSETQ. The CDR3 has 15 amino acids. The CDR3 loop is CASRRTGQGYNEQFF.

The CDR3 is CASSQDQGSTSGETQYF. The V gene is TRBV4-2, the J gene TRBJ2-5; TCRdb's D call of TRBD2 is untestable without DNA. The CDR3 has 17 residues. Germline CDR1 reads LGHNA; CDR2 reads YNFKEQ.

This chain joins TRBV3-1 and TRBJ1-6; TCRdb's D gene call, TRBD1, goes unchecked for lack of DNA. The CDR3 consists of 15 residues. Per germline, CDR1 LGHDT and CDR2 YNNKEL (reference sequence). The CDR3 sequence is CASSQVVGASSPLHF.

The J gene is TRBJ1-5, the V gene TRBV20-1. This CDR3 spans 13 amino acids. The germline gives CDR1 DFQATT, CDR2 SNEGSKA (reference sequence). CDR3 region: CSAVTGTNQPQHF.

V and J are TRBV6-5 and TRBJ2-3; TCRdb's assignment of TRBD1 cannot be checked, as there is no DNA. Germline V gene lookup returns CDR1 MNHEY and CDR2 SVGAGI. The CDR3 loop spans 16 amino acids. The CDR3 spells CASSYISGGQPDTQYF.

The gene calls are TRBV5-1 and TRBJ1-3. The CDR3 runs to 16 residues. Germline V CDR1 and CDR2: SGHRS, YFSETQ. CDR3 protein: CASSLGPTDSGNTIYF.